Presented here are 7 T cell receptor beta chains from one specimen sequenced in a study of blood T cell repertoires in COVID-19 (dated by TCRdb to about 2020). Library prep was done by the immunoSEQ multiplex PCR assay. The immuneACCESS repertoire file appears here via TCRdb, limited to in-frame rearrangements. These files lack a portion of the clones; in checked studies, under half of the deficit traces to unresolved V genes, and the cause of the others is not known. Here the sample has around 290,000 clones; approximately 89% occur a single time. The top ten clonotypes cover about 2.7% of the sample. The sequencing sample was made of PBMCs or T cells enriched from blood (not recorded which). Receptor source: a woman aged 18-35 years who had recovered from COVID-19.

The chain carries TRBV29-1 and TRBJ2-1; 9 nucleotides align to TRBD2. The V segment lost 0 bases and the J segment 6 bases; nucleotides outside the gene matches: 9. The CDR3 contains 16 residues. Germline lookup yields CDR1 SQVTM and CDR2 ANQGSEA. CDR3 sequence: CSVEDTNSGSFNEQFF. The CDR3 coding sequence is TGCAGCGTTGAAGATACCAATAGCGGGAGTTTCAATGAGCAGTTCTTC.

This chain joins TRBV9 and TRBJ1-4; no definite D call. CDR3 length: 15 residues. V lost 4 bases and J lost 0, with 10 bases in between. CDR1 SGDLS and CDR2 YYNGEE come from the germline V gene. The CDR3 bases are TGTGCCAGCAGCACCCACGCGACAACTAATGAAAAACTGTTTTTT. As protein: CASSTHATTNEKLFF.

This clone appeared a few times. The CDR3, as DNA: TGTGCCAGCAGTCCCCTCGGACTAGCCTACTACACCGGGGAGCTGTTTTTT. This translates into CASSPLGLAYYTGELFF. The chain joins TRBV27 to TRBJ2-2; 8 nucleotides match TRBD2. CDR1 and CDR2 from the germline V gene are MNHEY and SMNVEV (reference sequence). The CDR3 is 17 residues long. After removal of 5 bases from V and 3 bases from J, the junction contained 11 bases not matched to a gene.

This clone was recorded once. This sequence joins TRBV2 and TRBJ1-4; D possibly corresponds to TRBD1 (6 bases). The CDR3 has 22 amino acids. V dropped 2 bases and J dropped 0 bases, with 28 bases sitting between them. Germline V gives CDR1 SNHLY, CDR2 FYNNEI. The CDR3 bases are TGTGCCAGCAGTGAAATTGCGGACAGCGATTGGGAAAATTATGCAACTAATGAAAAACTGTTTTTT. It specifies CASSEIADSDWENYATNEKLFF.

This chain connects TRBV10-2 to TRBJ2-5, with 13 bases matching TRBD2. The V gene's germline CDR1 is WSHSY and CDR2 SAAADI. After removal of 0 bases from V and 6 bases from J, the junction contained 4 bases not matched to a gene. This CDR3 spans 16 amino acids. The CDR3 sequence: CASSESPGLAGKTQYF. The CDR3 nucleotides are TGCGCCAGCAGTGAGTCTCCGGGACTAGCGGGGAAGACCCAGTACTTC.

This chain links TRBV28 with TRBJ2-7, with 8 bases identical to TRBD2. Germline V gene lookup returns CDR1 MDHEN and CDR2 SYDVKM. J gave up 5 bases and V 5 bases, and 11 bases lay outside the gene matches. This CDR3 contains 15 residues. As DNA, the CDR3 is TGTGCCAGCAGTCTACAGCGGGAGAGCCCCCACGAGCAGTACTTC. Residues: CASSLQRESPHEQYF.

V usage is TRBV30 and J usage is TRBJ2-5; 11 nucleotides line up with TRBD2. Germline CDR1 and CDR2: GTSNPN and SVGIG (reference sequence). This CDR3 is built from 15 residues. The junction had 7 bases not matched to a gene; V was cut back by 3 bases and J by 4 bases. The CDR3 coding sequence is TGTGCCTGGAGCGAAACCGGGACTAGCGGAGAGACCCAGTACTTC. Protein: CAWSETGTSGETQYF.